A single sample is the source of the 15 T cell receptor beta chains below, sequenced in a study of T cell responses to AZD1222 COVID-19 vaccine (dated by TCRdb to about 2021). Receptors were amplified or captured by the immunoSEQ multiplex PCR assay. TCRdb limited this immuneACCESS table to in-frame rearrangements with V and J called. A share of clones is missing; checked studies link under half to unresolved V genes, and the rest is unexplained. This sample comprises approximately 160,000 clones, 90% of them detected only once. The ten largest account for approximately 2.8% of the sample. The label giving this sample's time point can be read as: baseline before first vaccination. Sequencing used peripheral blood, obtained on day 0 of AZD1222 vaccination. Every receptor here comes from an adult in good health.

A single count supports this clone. The CDR3 sequence: CASSQRNRRGYGYTF. For the CDR3, the DNA is TGTGCCAGCAGCCAAAGGAACCGGAGGGGGTATGGCTACACCTTC. V gene TRBV3-1 (or the pseudogene TRBV3-2) combines with J gene TRBJ1-2; the D gene is possibly TRBD1 (6 bases). Germline V gives CDR1 LGHDT, CDR2 YNNKEL (reference sequence). The ends were cut back, 2 bases at V and 5 bases at J, with 15 bases in the middle. This CDR3 is 15 amino acids long.

CDR3 in amino acids: CASSKQGQGYTF. In DNA, the CDR3 is TGTGCCAGCAGCAAACAGGGGCAAGGCTACACCTTC. V and J are TRBV5-5 and TRBJ1-2; 7 nucleotides align to TRBD1. From germline, CDR1 is SGHKS and CDR2 YYEKEE (reference sequence). J was trimmed by 8 bases and V by 4 bases; bases with no gene match: 5. The CDR3 contains 12 residues.

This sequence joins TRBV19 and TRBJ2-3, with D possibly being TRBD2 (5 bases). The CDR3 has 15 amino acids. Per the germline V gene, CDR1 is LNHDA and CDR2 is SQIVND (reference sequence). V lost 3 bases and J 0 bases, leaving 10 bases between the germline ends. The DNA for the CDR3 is TGTGCCAGTAGTATCGGGGTGGCCAGCACAGATACGCAGTATTTT. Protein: CASSIGVASTDTQYF.

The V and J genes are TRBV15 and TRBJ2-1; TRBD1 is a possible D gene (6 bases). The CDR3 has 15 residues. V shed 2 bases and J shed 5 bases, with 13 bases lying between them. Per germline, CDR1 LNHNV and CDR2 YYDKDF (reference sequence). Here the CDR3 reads CATSRLTGLNNEQFF. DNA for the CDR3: TGTGCCACCAGCAGACTGACAGGCCTTAACAATGAGCAGTTCTTC.

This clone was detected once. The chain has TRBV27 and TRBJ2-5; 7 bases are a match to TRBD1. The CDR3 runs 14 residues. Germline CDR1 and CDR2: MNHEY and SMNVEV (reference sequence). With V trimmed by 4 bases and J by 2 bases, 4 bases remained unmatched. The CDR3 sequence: CASSSGQAQETQYF. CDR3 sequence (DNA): TGTGCCAGCAGTTCCGGACAGGCTCAAGAGACCCAGTACTTC.

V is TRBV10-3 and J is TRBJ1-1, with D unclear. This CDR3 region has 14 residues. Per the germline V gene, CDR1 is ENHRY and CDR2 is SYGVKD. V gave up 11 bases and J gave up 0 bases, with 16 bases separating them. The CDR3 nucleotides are TGTGCCGTCCCAAAGACCGAAATGAACACTGAAGCTTTCTTT. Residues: CAVPKTEMNTEAFF.

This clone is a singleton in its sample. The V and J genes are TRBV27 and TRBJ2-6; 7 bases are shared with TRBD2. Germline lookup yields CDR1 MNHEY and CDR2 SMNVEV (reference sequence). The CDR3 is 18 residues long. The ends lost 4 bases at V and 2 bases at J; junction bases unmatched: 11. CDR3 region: CASSSPRGGATGANVLTF. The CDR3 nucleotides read TGTGCCAGCAGTTCCCCACGGGGAGGGGCGACTGGGGCCAACGTCCTGACTTTC.

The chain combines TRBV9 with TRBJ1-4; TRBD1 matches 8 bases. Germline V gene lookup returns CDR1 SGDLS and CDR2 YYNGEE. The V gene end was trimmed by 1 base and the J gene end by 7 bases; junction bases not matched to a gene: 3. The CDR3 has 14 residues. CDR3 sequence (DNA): TGTGCCAGCAGCGTACCCGGACAGGGTGAAAAACTGTTTTTT. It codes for CASSVPGQGEKLFF.

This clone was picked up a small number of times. CDR3 coding DNA: TGTGCCAGCACCTCTGGGGGGGGGCGAACCGGGGAGCTGTTTTTT. Translating gives CASTSGGGRTGELFF. This chain uses TRBV3-1 (or the pseudogene TRBV3-2) with TRBJ2-2, with D possibly being TRBD2 (7 bases). The CDR3 has 15 residues. The V end lost 7 bases, the J end lost 5 bases, and 17 bases lay between the germline ends. Germline CDR1 LGHDT, CDR2 YNNKEL (reference sequence).

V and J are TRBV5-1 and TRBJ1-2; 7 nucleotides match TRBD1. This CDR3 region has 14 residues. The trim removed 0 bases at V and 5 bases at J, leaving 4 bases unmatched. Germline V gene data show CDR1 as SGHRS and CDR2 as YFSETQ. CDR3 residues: CASSLEGRGYGYTF. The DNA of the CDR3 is TGCGCCAGCAGCTTGGAGGGCAGGGGGTATGGCTACACCTTC.

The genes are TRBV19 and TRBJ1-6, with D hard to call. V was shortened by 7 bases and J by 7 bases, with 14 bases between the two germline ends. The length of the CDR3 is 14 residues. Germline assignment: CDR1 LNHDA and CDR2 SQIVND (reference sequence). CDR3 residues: CASNRVASNSPLHF. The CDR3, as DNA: TGTGCCAGTAATCGGGTCGCCAGCAATTCACCCCTCCACTTT.

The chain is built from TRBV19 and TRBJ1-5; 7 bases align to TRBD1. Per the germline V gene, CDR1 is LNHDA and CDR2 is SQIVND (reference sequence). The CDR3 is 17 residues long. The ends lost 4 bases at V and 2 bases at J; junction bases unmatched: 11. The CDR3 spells CASSTETGQGGNQPQHF. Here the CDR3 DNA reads TGTGCCAGTAGTACCGAGACAGGGCAGGGGGGCAATCAGCCCCAGCATTTT.

Written as DNA, the CDR3 is TGTGCCAGCAGCGTAGCGGCAGGGGGGATCTCTGGAAACACCATATATTTT. Its translation: CASSVAAGGISGNTIYF. The chain employs TRBV9 and TRBJ1-3; 7 positions agree with TRBD1. Germline CDR1 and CDR2: SGDLS and YYNGEE. The CDR3 sequence is 17 residues long. Trimming cost V 0 bases and J 0 bases; bases outside gene matches: 6.

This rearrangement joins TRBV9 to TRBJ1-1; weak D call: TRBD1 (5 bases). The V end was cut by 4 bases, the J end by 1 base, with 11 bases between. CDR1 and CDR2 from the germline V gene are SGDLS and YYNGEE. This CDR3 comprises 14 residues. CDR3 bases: TGTGCCAGCAGCTGGGGGACGGGGAACACTGAAGCTTTCTTT. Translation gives CASSWGTGNTEAFF.

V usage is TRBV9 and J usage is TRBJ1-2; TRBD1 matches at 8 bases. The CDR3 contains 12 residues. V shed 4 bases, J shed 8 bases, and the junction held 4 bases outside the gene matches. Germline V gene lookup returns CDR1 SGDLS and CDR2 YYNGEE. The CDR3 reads CASSSDRAGYTF. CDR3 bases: TGTGCCAGCAGCTCGGACAGGGCGGGCTACACCTTC.